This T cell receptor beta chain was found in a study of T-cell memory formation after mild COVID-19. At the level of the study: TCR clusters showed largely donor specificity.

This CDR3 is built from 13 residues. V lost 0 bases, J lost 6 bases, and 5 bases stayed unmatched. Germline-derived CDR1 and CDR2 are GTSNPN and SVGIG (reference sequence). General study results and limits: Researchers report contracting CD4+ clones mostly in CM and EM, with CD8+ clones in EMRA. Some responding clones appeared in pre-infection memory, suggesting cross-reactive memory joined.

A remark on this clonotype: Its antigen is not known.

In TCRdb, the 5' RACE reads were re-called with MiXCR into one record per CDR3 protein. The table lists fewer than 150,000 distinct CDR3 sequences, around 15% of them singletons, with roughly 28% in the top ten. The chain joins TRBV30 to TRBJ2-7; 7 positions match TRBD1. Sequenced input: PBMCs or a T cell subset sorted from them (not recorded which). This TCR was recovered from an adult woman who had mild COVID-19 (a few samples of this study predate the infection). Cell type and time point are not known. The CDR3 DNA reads TGTGCCTGGAGTGTGCTAGGGGGCGGCGAGCAGTACTTC. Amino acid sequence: CAWSVLGGGEQYF.